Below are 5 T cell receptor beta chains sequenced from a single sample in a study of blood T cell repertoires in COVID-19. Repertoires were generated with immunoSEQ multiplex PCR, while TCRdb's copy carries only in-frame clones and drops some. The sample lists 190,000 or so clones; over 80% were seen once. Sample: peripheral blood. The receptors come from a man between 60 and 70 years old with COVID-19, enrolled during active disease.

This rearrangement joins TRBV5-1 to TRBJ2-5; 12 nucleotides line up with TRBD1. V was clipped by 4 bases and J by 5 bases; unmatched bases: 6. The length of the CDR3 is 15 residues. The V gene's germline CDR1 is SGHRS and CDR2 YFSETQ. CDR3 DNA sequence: TGCGCCAGCAGCCAGGGACAGGGGGCATGGGAGACCCAGTACTTC. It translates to CASSQGQGAWETQYF.

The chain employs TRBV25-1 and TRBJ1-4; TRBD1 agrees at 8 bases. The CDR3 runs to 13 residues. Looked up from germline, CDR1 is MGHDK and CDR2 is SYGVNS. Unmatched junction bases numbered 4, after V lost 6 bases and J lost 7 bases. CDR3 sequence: CASSRGRGEKLFF. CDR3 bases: TGTGCCAGCAGCAGGGGGCGCGGTGAAAAACTGTTTTTT.

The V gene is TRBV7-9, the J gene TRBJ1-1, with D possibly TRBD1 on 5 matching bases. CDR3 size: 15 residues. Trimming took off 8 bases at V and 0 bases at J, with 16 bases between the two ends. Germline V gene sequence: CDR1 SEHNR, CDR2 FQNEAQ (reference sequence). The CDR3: CASGAAESLNTEAFF. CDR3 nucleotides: TGTGCCAGCGGGGCGGCAGAAAGTTTGAACACTGAAGCTTTCTTT.

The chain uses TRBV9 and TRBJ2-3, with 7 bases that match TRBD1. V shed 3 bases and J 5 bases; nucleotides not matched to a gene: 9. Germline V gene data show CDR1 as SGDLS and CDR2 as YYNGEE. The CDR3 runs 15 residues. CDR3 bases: TGTGCCAGCAGCGCTCAGGGGACAGCGAAAGATACGCAGTATTTT. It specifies CASSAQGTAKDTQYF. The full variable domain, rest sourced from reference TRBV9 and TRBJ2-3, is DSGVTQTPKHLITATGQRVTLRCSPRSGDLSVYWYQQSLDQGLQFLIQYYNGEERAKGNILERFSAQQFPDLHSELNLSSLELGDSALYFCASSAQGTAKDTQYFGPGTRLTVL.

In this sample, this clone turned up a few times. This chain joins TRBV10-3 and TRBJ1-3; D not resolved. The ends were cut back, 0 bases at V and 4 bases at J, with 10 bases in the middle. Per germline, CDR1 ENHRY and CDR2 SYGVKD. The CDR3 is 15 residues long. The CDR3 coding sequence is TGTGCCATCAGTGAGTCCCCGGAGAACGGAAACACCATATATTTT. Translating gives CAISESPENGNTIYF.